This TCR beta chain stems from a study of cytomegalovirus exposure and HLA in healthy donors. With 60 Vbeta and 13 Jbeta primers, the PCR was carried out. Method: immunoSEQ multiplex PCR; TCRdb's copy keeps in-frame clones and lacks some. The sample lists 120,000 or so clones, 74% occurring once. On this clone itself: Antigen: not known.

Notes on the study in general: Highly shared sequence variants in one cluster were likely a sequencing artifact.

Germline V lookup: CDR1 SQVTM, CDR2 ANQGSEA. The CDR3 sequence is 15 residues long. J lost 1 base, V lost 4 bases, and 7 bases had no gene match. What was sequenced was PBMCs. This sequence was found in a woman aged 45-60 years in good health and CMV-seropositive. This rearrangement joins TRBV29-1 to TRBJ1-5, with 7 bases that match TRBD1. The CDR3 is CSVGTAGGSNQPQHF. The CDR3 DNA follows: TGCAGCGTTGGAACGGCAGGGGGAAGCAATCAGCCCCAGCATTTT.